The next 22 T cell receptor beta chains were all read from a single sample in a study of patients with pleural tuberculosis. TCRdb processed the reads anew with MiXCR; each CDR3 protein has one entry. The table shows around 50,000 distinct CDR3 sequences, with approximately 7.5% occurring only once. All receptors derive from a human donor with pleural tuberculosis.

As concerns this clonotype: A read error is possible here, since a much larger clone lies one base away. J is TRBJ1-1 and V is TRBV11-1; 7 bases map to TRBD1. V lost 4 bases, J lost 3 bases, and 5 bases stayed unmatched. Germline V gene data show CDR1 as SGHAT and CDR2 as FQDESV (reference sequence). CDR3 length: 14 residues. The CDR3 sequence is CASSSGGSDTEAFF. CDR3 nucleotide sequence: TGTGCCAGCAGCTCAGGGGGGTCGGACACTGAAGCTTTCTTT.

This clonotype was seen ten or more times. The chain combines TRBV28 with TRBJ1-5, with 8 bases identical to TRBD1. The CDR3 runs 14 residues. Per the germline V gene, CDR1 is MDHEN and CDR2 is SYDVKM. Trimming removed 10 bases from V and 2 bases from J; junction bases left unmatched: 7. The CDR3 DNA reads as TGTGCCATTCAGGGGGCGTGGGGCAATCAGCCCCAGCATTTT. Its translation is CAIQGAWGNQPQHF.

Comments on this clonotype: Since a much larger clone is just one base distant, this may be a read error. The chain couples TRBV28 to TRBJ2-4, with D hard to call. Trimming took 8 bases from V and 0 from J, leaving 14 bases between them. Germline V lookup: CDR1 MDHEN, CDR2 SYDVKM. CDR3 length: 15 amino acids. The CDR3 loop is CASGDQLLAKNIQYF. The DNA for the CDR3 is TGTGCCAGCGGAGATCAGCTCTTAGCCAAAAACATTCAGTACTTC.

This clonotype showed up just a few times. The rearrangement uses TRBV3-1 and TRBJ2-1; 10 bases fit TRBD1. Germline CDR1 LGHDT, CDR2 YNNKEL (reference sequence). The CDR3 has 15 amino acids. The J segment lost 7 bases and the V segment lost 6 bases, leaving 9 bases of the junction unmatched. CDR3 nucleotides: TGTGCCAGCAGGCCCCGGGACAGGGGATCGAATGAGCAGTTCTTC. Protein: CASRPRDRGSNEQFF.

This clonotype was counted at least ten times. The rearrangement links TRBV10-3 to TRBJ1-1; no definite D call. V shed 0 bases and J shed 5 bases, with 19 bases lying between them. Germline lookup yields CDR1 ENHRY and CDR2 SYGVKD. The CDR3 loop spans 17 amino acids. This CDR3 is CAISESTRSPTGTEAFF. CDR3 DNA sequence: TGTGCCATCAGTGAGTCGACTCGGTCTCCCACGGGGACTGAAGCTTTCTTT.

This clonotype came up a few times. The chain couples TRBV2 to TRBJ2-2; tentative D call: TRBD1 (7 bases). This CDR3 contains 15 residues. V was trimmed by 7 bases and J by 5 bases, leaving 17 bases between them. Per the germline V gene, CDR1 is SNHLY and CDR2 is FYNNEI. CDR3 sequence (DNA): TGTGCCAGCACGAAACAGGCAGGGGGGACCGGGGAGCTGTTTTTT. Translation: CASTKQAGGTGELFF.

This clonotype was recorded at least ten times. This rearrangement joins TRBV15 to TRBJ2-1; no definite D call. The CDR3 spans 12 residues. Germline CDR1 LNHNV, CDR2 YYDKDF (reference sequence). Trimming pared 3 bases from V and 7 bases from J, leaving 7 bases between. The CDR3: CATSSLRNEQFF. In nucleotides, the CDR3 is TGTGCCACCAGCAGCCTTCGAAATGAGCAGTTCTTC. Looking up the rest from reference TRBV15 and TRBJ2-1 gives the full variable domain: DAMVIQNPRYQVTQFGKPVTLSCSQTLNHNVMYWYQQKSSQAPKLLFHYYDKDFNNEADTPDNFQSRRPNTSFCFLDIRSPGLGDTAMYLCATSSLRNEQFFGPGTRLTVL.

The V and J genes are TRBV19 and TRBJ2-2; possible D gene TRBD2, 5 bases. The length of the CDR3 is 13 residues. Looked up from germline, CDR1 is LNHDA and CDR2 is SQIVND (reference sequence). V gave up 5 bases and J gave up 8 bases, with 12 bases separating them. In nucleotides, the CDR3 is TGTGCCAGTAGTGTATCGTCGGGAGGGGAGCTGTTTTTT. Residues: CASSVSSGGELFF.

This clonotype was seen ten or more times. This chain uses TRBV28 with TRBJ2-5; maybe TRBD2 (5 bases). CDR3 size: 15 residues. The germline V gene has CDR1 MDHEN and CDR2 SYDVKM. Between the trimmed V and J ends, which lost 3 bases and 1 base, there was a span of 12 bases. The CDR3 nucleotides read TGTGCCAGCAGTTTCTCGCGGAGGATCCAAGAGACCCAGTACTTC. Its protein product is CASSFSRRIQETQYF.

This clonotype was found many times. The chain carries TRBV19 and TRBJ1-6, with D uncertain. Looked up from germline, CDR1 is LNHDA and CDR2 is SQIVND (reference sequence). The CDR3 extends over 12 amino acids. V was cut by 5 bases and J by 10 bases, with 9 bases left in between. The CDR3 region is CASSDLVSPLHF. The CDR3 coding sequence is TGTGCCAGTAGTGACTTGGTCTCACCCCTCCACTTT.

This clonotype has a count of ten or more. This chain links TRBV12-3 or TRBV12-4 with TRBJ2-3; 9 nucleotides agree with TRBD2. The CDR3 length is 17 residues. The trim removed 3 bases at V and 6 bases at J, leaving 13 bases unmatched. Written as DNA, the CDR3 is TGTGCCAGCAGTTTTCCCTCTAGCGGGGCACGGTTGGATACGCAGTATTTT. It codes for CASSFPSSGARLDTQYF.

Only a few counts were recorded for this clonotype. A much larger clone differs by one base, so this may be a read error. CDR3 residues: CASSYLGAVGELFF. The CDR3, as DNA: TGTGCCAGCAGTTACTTAGGGGCAGTCGGGGAGCTGTTTTTT. The rearrangement uses TRBV6-2 or TRBV6-3 and TRBJ2-2, with TRBD1 as a possible D gene (5 bases). The CDR3 consists of 14 residues. The germline V gene has CDR1 MNHEY and CDR2 SVGEGT. V was trimmed by 1 base and J by 7 bases, leaving 10 bases between them.

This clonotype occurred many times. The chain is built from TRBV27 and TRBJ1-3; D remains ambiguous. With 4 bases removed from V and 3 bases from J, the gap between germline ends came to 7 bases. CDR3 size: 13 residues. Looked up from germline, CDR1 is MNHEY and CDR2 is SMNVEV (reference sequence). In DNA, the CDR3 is TGTGCCAGCAGTTCAGGTCATGGAAACACCATATATTTT. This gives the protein CASSSGHGNTIYF.

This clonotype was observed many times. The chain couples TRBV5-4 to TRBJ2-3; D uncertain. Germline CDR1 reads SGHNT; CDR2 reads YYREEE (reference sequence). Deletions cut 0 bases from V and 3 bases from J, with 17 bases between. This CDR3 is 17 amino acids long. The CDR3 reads CASSLAPGMGKTDTQYF. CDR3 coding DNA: TGTGCCAGCAGCTTGGCCCCAGGAATGGGAAAGACAGATACGCAGTATTTT.

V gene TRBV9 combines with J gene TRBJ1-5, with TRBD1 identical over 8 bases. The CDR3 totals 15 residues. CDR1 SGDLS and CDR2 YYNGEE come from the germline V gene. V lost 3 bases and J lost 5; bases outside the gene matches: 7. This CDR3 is CASSESGQGHQPQHF. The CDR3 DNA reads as TGTGCCAGCAGCGAGAGCGGACAGGGTCATCAGCCCCAGCATTTT.

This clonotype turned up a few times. CDR3 sequence reads: CASSFQVAQYF. DNA for the CDR3: TGTGCCAGCAGCTTCCAAGTGGCCCAGTACTTC. J is TRBJ2-5 and V is TRBV11-1, with D unclear. Trimming took 3 bases from V and 9 from J, leaving 8 bases between them. Germline V gene data show CDR1 as SGHAT and CDR2 as FQDESV (reference sequence). The CDR3 has 11 amino acids. Full variable domain (rest looked up from reference TRBV11-1 and TRBJ2-5): EAEVAQSPRYKITEKSQAVAFWCDPISGHATLYWYRQILGQGPELLVQFQDESVVDDSQLPKDRFSAERLKGVDSTLKIQPAELGDSAMYLCASSFQVAQYFGPGTRLLVL.

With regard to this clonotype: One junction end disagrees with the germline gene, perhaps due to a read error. CDR3 sequence (DNA): TGTGTCAGCAGTCACGGCGCGATGAGGGGAACTGAAGCTTTCTTT. It specifies CVSSHGAMRGTEAFF. The rearrangement joins TRBV27 to TRBJ1-1, with a possible D match to TRBD1 (5 bases). Germline loops: CDR1 MNHEY, CDR2 SMNVEV (reference sequence). The CDR3 length is 15 residues.

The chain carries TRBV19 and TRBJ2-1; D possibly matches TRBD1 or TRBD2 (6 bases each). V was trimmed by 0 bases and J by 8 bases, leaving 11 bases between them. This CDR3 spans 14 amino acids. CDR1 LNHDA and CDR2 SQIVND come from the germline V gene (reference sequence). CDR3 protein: CASSIDTGRYEQFF. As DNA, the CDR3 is TGTGCCAGTAGTATAGATACAGGGAGGTATGAGCAGTTCTTC. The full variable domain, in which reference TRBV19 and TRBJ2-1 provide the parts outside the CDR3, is DGGITQSPKYLFRKEGQNVTLSCEQNLNHDAMYWYRQDPGQGLRLIYYSQIVNDFQKGDIAEGYSVSREKKESFPLTVTSAQKNPTAFYLCASSIDTGRYEQFFGPGTRLTVL.

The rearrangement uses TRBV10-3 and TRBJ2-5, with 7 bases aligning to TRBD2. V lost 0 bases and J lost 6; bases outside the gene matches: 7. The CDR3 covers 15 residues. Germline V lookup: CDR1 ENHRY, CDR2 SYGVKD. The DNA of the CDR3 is TGTGCCATCAGTGAGTCGGTTCTAGCGGACAAGACCCAGTACTTC. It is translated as CAISESVLADKTQYF.

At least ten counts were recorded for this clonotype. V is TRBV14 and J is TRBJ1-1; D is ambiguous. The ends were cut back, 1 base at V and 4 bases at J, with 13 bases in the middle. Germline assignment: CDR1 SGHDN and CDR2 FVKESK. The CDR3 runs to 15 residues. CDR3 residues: CASSQGSGIGTEAFF. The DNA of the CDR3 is TGTGCCAGCAGCCAAGGATCCGGCATAGGCACTGAAGCTTTCTTT.

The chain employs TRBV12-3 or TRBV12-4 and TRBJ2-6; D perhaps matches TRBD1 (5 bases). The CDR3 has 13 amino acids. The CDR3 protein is CAGAISGANVLTF. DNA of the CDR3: TGTGCTGGGGCAATTTCTGGGGCCAACGTCCTGACTTTC.

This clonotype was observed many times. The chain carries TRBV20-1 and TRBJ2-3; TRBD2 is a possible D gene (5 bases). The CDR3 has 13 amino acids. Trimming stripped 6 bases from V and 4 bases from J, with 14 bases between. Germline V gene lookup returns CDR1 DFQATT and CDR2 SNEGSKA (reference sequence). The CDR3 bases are TGCAGTGCGACCGTCCTAGCAGCAGATACGCAGTATTTT. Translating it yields CSATVLAADTQYF.